This T cell receptor beta chain was identified in a study of vaccination and CD4 T cells after COVID-19. As for the study in general: Overlapping peptides of the spike proteins of SARS-CoV-2, HCoV-NL63, HCoV-OC43 and HCoV-229E were used for cell stimulation.

Specified treatment: approximately 10-day PBMC culture with coronavirus spike peptide pools or control peptides (ViraFEST assay). Trimming cost V 7 bases and J 4 bases; bases outside gene matches: 9. Germline V lookup: CDR1 MDHEN, CDR2 SYDVKM. The length of the CDR3 is 15 residues. For this clonotype: Its antigen is unidentified.

The Oncomine TCR Beta short-read assay was applied to DNA of cultured CD4+ T cells. Each CDR3 protein gets one entry after TCRdb re-called the PCR reads with MiXCR. The profile shows some 8,400 distinct CDR3 sequences, roughly 57% of them singletons. The chain is built from TRBV28 and TRBJ1-1; 10 bases fit TRBD1. The clonotype comes from a human donor who had recovered from COVID-19. Input material: CD4+ T cells from blood, cultured in vitro. CDR3 loop: CASNDRGHLGTEAFF. CDR3 DNA sequence: TGTGCCAGCAACGACAGGGGGCACTTAGGCACTGAAGCTTTCTTT.